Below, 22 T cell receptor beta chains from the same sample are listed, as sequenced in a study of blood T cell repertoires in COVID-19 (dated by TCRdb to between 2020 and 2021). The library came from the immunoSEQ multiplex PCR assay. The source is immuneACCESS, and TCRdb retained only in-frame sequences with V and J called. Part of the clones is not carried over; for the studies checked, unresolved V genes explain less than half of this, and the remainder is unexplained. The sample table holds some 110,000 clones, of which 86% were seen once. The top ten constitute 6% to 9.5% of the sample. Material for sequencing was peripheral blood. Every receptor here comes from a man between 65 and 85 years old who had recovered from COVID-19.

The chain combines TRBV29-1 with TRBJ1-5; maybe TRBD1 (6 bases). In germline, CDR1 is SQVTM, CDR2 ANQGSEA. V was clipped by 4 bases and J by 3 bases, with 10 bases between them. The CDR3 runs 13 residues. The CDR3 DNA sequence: TGCAGCGTTGGGGGGCAGCCCAATCAGCCCCAGCATTTT. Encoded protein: CSVGGQPNQPQHF.

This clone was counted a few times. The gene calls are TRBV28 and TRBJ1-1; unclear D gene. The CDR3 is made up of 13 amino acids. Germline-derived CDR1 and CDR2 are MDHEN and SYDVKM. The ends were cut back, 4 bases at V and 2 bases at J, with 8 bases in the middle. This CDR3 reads CASSSPINTEAFF. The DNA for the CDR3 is TGTGCCAGCAGTTCCCCTATAAACACTGAAGCTTTCTTT.

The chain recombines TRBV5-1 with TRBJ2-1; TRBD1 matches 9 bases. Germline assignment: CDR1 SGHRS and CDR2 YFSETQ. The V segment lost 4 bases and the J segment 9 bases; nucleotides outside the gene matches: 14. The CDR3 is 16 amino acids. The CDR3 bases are TGCGCCAGCAGCACCCCTACGGGACAGGGCAATAGTGAGCAGTTCTTC. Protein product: CASSTPTGQGNSEQFF.

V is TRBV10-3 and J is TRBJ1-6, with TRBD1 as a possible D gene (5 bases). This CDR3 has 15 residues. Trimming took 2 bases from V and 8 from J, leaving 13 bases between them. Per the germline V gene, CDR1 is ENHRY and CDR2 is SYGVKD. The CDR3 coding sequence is TGTGCCATCAGTGAGAACGGCGGGGGGGATTCACCCCTCCACTTT. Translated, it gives CAISENGGGDSPLHF.

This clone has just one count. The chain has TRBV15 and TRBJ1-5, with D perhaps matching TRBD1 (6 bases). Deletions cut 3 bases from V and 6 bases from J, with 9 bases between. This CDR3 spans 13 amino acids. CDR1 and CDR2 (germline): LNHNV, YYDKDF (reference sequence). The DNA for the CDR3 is TGTGCCACCAGCAGCCAGACAGGTCAGCCCCAGCATTTT. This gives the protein CATSSQTGQPQHF.

The CDR3, as DNA: TGTGCCAGCAACAGACAGGCTGGGTACACTGAAGCTTTCTTT. This sequence encodes CASNRQAGYTEAFF. The chain is built from TRBV5-8 and TRBJ1-1; D may be TRBD1 (6 bases). This CDR3 contains 14 residues. Germline assignment: CDR1 SGHTS and CDR2 YDEGEE. Trimming removed 6 bases from V and 3 bases from J, with 15 bases in between. Supplemented by reference TRBV5-8 and TRBJ1-1, the full variable domain reads EAGVTQSPTHLIKTRGQQATLRCSPISGHTSVYWYQQALGLGLQFLLWYDEGEERNRGNFPPRFSGRQFPNYSSELNVNALELEDSALYLCASNRQAGYTEAFFGQGTRLTVV.

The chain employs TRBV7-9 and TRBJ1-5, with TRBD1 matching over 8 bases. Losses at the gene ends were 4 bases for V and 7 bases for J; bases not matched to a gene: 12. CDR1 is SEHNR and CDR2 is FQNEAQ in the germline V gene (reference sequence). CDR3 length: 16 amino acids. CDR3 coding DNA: TGTGCCAGCAGCTCAACCGGACAGGGAGACGGGCAGCCCCAGCATTTT. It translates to CASSSTGQGDGQPQHF.

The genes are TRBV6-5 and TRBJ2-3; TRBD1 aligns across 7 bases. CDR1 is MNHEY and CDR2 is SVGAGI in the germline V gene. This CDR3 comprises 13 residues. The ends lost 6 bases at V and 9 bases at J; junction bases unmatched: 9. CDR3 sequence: CASRNEGAGTQYF. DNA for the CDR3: TGTGCCAGCAGGAACGAGGGGGCGGGCACGCAGTATTTT.

The CDR3 reads CASSPLGGSTEAFF. The CDR3 nucleotides are TGTGCCAGCAGTCCGCTTGGGGGGAGCACTGAAGCTTTCTTT. This chain connects TRBV28 to TRBJ1-1, with D tentatively TRBD1 (5 bases). The CDR3 totals 14 residues. V was shortened by 5 bases and J by 4 bases, with 14 bases between the two germline ends. In germline, CDR1 is MDHEN, CDR2 SYDVKM.

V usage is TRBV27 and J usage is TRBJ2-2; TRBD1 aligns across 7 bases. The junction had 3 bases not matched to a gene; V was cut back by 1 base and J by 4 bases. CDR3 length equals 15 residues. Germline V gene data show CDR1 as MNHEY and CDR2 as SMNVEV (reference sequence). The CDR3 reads CASSLLGGATGELFF. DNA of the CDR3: TGTGCCAGCAGTTTATTAGGGGGCGCCACCGGGGAGCTGTTTTTT.

In DNA form, the CDR3 reads TGTGCCACCAGTGACCGTACGAGTTGGCAGTACTTC. Protein: CATSDRTSWQYF. The chain recombines TRBV24-1 with TRBJ2-7; D is unresolved. Germline V lookup: CDR1 KGHDR, CDR2 SFDVKD. V lost 4 bases and J 9 bases, leaving 12 bases between the germline ends. The CDR3 is 12 amino acids.

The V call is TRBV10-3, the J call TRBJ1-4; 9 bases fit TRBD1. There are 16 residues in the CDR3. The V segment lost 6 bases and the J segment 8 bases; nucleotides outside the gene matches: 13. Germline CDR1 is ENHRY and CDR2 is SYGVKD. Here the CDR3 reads CAISATTGGGGEKLFF. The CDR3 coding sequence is TGTGCCATCAGCGCGACGACAGGGGGAGGTGGGGAAAAACTGTTTTTT.

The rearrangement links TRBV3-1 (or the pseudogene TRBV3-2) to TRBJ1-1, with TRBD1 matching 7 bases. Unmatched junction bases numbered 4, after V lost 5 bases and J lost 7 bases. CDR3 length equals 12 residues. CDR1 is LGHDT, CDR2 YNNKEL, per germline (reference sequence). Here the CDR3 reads CASSGDSLEAFF. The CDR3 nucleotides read TGTGCCAGCAGCGGGGACAGCCTTGAAGCTTTCTTT.

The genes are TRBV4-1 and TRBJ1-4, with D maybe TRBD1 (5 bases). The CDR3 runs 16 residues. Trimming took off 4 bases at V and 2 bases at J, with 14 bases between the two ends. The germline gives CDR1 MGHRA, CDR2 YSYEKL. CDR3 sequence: CASSLVSGYTNEKLFF. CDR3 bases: TGCGCCAGCAGCCTCGTTTCAGGGTATACTAATGAAAAACTGTTTTTT.

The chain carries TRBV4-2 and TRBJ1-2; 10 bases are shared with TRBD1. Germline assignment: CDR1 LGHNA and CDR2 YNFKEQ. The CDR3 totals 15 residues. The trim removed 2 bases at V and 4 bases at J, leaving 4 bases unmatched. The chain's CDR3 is CASSQRQGAVYGYTF. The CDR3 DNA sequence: TGTGCCAGCAGCCAACGACAGGGGGCCGTCTATGGCTACACCTTC.

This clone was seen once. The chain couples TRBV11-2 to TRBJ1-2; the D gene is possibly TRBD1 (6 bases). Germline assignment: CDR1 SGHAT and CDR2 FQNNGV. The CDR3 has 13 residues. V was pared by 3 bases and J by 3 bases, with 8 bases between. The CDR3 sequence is CASSFKGDYGYTF. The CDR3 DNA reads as TGTGCCAGCAGCTTTAAGGGGGACTATGGCTACACCTTC. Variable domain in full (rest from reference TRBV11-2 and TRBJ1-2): EAGVAQSPRYKIIEKRQSVAFWCNPISGHATLYWYQQILGQGPKLLIQFQNNGVVDDSQLPKDRFSAERLKGVDSTLKIQPAKLEDSAVYLCASSFKGDYGYTFGSGTRLTVV.

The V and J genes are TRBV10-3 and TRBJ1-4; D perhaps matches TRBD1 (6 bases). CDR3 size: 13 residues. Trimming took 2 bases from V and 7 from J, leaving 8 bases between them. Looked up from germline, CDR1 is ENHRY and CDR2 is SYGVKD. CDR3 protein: CAISEAQGEKLFF. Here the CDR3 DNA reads TGTGCCATCAGTGAGGCACAGGGTGAAAAACTGTTTTTT.

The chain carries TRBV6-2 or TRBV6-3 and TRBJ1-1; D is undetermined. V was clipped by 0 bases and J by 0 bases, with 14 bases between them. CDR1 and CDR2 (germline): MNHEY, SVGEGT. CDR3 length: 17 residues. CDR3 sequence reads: CASSYSEGGLMNTEAFF. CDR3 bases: TGTGCCAGCAGTTACTCGGAGGGCGGACTGATGAACACTGAAGCTTTCTTT.

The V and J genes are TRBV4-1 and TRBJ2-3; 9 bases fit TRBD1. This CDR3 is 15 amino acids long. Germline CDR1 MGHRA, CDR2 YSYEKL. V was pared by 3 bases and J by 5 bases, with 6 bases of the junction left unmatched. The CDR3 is CASSHGDREGDTQYF. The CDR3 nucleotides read TGCGCCAGCAGCCATGGGGACAGGGAGGGAGATACGCAGTATTTT.

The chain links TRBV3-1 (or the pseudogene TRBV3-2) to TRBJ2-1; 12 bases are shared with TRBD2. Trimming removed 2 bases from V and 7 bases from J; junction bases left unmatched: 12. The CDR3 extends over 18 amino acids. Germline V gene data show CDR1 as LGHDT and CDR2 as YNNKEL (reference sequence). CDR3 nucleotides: TGTGCCAGCAGCCAATTTTCGACTAGCGGGGGATATTGGAATGAGCAGTTCTTC. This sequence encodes CASSQFSTSGGYWNEQFF.

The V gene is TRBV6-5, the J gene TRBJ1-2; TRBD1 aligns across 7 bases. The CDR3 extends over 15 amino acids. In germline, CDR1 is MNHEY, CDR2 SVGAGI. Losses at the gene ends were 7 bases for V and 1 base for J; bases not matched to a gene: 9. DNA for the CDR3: TGTGCCAGCACACGTCGGGGGACAGTTAACTATGGCTACACCTTC. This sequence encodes CASTRRGTVNYGYTF.

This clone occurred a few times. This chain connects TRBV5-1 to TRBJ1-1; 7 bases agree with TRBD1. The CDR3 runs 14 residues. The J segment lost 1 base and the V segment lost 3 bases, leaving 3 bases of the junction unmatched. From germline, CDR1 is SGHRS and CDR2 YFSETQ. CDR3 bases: TGCGCCAGCAGCTCCGGACAGGCGAACACTGAAGCTTTCTTT. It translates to CASSSGQANTEAFF.